Listed here are 29 T cell receptor beta chains from one sample, sequenced in a study of cytomegalovirus exposure and HLA in healthy donors. The PCR had 60 Vbeta and 13 Jbeta primers. Sequenced by immunoSEQ multiplex PCR; TCRdb stores in-frame clones only, minus some. Here the sample spans about 120,000 clones, around 77% being singletons. Input material: PBMCs. These receptors all stem from a woman in her twenties or thirties in good health and CMV-seropositive.

This chain uses TRBV28 with TRBJ1-2; 9 bases are a match to TRBD1. The germline gives CDR1 MDHEN, CDR2 SYDVKM. The V and J ends lost 5 bases and 6 bases, in that order; junction bases with no gene match: 7. The CDR3 has 14 residues. CDR3 DNA: TGTGCCAGCAGTCTAGTACAGGGGGCGAATGGCTACACCTTC. Amino acids: CASSLVQGANGYTF.

V usage is TRBV6-1 and J usage is TRBJ1-5, with D uncertain. CDR3 length: 13 residues. Germline V gene data show CDR1 as MNHNS and CDR2 as SASEGT. Deletions cut 6 bases from V and 4 bases from J, with 10 bases between. The CDR3 bases are TGTGCCAGCAGAAACACAGTAAATCAGCCCCAGCATTTT. Its translation: CASRNTVNQPQHF.

The chain links TRBV6-5 to TRBJ2-1, with 9 bases matching TRBD2. The CDR3 has 15 amino acids. Germline lookup yields CDR1 MNHEY and CDR2 SVGAGI. Losses at the gene ends were 6 bases for V and 1 base for J; bases not matched to a gene: 4. The CDR3 nucleotides are TGTGCCAGCAGATGGACTAGCGTTTCCTACAATGAGCAGTTCTTC. Encoded protein: CASRWTSVSYNEQFF.

This clone has a handful of counts. The chain joins TRBV15 to TRBJ2-7; D perhaps matches TRBD2 (6 bases). The V end lost 3 bases, the J end lost 2 bases, and 17 bases lay between the germline ends. In germline, CDR1 is LNHNV, CDR2 YYDKDF (reference sequence). The CDR3 contains 16 residues. The CDR3 sequence is CATSSTGEDRPYEQYF. CDR3 DNA: TGTGCCACCAGCAGTACCGGGGAGGACCGACCCTACGAGCAGTACTTC.

The V gene is TRBV5-6, the J gene TRBJ2-1, with 7 bases that match TRBD1. The CDR3 sequence is 16 residues long. Germline V gene sequence: CDR1 SGHDT, CDR2 YYEEEE. The V and J ends lost 4 bases and 7 bases, in that order; junction bases with no gene match: 14. CDR3 residues: CASSPLGRGLFNEQFF. DNA of the CDR3: TGTGCCAGCAGCCCCTTAGGTAGGGGGCTTTTTAATGAGCAGTTCTTC.

As to this clone: At one end, the junction sequence differs from germline, possibly due to a read error. The CDR3 region has the DNA TGTGCTAGCAGCTCAGTGGGGGGAGGGCAAGAGACCCAGTACTTC. Translating it yields CASSSVGGGQETQYF. The chain has TRBV7-7 and TRBJ2-5; TRBD2 agrees at 7 bases. Germline CDR1 is SSHAT and CDR2 is FNYEAQ (reference sequence). This CDR3 is 15 amino acids long.

This sequence joins TRBV19 and TRBJ1-1; weak D call: TRBD1 (5 bases). From germline, CDR1 is LNHDA and CDR2 SQIVND (reference sequence). This CDR3 contains 13 residues. Trimming removed 1 base at V and 8 bases at J, with 11 bases between. The CDR3 sequence is CASSIGGTVEAFF. The DNA for the CDR3 is TGTGCCAGTAGTATAGGCGGGACGGTCGAAGCTTTCTTT. Filled out from reference TRBV19 and TRBJ1-1, the complete variable domain reads DGGITQSPKYLFRKEGQNVTLSCEQNLNHDAMYWYRQDPGQGLRLIYYSQIVNDFQKGDIAEGYSVSREKKESFPLTVTSAQKNPTAFYLCASSIGGTVEAFFGQGTRLTVV.

The chain combines TRBV6-6 with TRBJ1-4, with D hard to call. Germline lookup yields CDR1 MNHNY and CDR2 SVGAGI (reference sequence). V gave up 3 bases and J gave up 11 bases, with 7 bases separating them. The length of the CDR3 is 11 residues. In DNA form, the CDR3 reads TGTGCCAGCAGTTATTTGGAGAAACTGTTTTTT. This sequence encodes CASSYLEKLFF.

The chain joins TRBV25-1 to TRBJ1-2; TRBD1 matches at 9 bases. V was pared by 3 bases and J by 8 bases, with 13 bases of the junction left unmatched. CDR3 length: 16 residues. CDR1 and CDR2 (germline): MGHDK, SYGVNS. The CDR3 here is CASSDSPGQGTDGYTF. The CDR3 DNA reads as TGTGCCAGCAGTGACTCCCCGGGACAGGGTACGGACGGCTACACCTTC.

The chain carries TRBV6-5 and TRBJ2-5, with a possible D match to TRBD1 (7 bases). Trimming stripped 6 bases from V and 0 bases from J, with 14 bases between. Germline values: CDR1 MNHEY, CDR2 SVGAGI. The CDR3 runs 15 residues. CDR3 DNA: TGTGCCAGCAGGCTGGCAGGGGGGTACCAAGAGACCCAGTACTTC. It codes for CASRLAGGYQETQYF.

The V and J genes are TRBV6-1 and TRBJ2-7, with 8 bases aligning to TRBD2. V shed 5 bases, J shed 0 bases, and the junction held 3 bases outside the gene matches. The CDR3 has 14 amino acids. Germline assignment: CDR1 MNHNS and CDR2 SASEGT. CDR3 in DNA: TGTGCCAGCAGTCCGAGCGGGAGCTCCTACGAGCAGTACTTC. It translates to CASSPSGSSYEQYF.

The chain employs TRBV19 and TRBJ1-1; TRBD1 is a possible D gene (5 bases). CDR3 length: 16 residues. Germline assignment: CDR1 LNHDA and CDR2 SQIVND (reference sequence). Trimming left V 6 bases short and J 6 bases short, with 23 bases between. In DNA form, the CDR3 reads TGTGCCAGTAGCTTCGGTGGGGCAGGCCCCAGGGCTGAAGCTTTCTTT. Residues: CASSFGGAGPRAEAFF.

The chain recombines TRBV25-1 with TRBJ1-1, with D possibly matching TRBD1 (5 bases). Looked up from germline, CDR1 is MGHDK and CDR2 is SYGVNS. Between the trimmed V and J ends, which lost 4 bases and 3 bases, there was a span of 12 bases. The CDR3 totals 14 residues. The CDR3 DNA follows: TGTGCCAGCAGTGTCCAGGGTGAGGACACTGAAGCTTTCTTT. It translates to CASSVQGEDTEAFF. The full variable domain, with the rest looked up from reference TRBV25-1 and TRBJ1-1, is EADIYQTPRYLVIGTGKKITLECSQTMGHDKMYWYQQDPGMELHLIHYSYGVNSTEKGDLSSESTVSRIRTEHFPLTLESARPSHTSQYLCASSVQGEDTEAFFGQGTRLTVV.

V is TRBV5-4 and J is TRBJ2-1, with D unclear. This CDR3 is built from 13 residues. V lost 4 bases and J 7 bases, leaving 12 bases between the germline ends. Germline V CDR1 and CDR2: SGHNT, YYREEE (reference sequence). This CDR3 is CASSDIQENEQFF. The CDR3 DNA sequence: TGTGCCAGCAGCGACATTCAAGAGAATGAGCAGTTCTTC.

CDR3: CASSVGHGYGYTF. Written as DNA, the CDR3 is TGTGCCAGCAGCGTAGGACACGGCTATGGCTACACCTTC. The chain links TRBV9 to TRBJ1-2; D remains unclear. This CDR3 has 13 amino acids. Trimming removed 0 bases at V and 4 bases at J, with 7 bases between. Germline loops: CDR1 SGDLS, CDR2 YYNGEE.

The chain carries TRBV6-5 and TRBJ2-2; TRBD2 matches 7 bases. Germline lookup yields CDR1 MNHEY and CDR2 SVGAGI. The trim removed 6 bases at V and 6 bases at J, leaving 7 bases unmatched. CDR3 length equals 14 residues. CDR3 nucleotides: TGTGCCAGCAGCACCACTAGCGCGGCCGGGGAGCTGTTTTTT. Translating gives CASSTTSAAGELFF.

The J gene is TRBJ2-2, the V gene TRBV30; TRBD2 might be the D (5 bases). The CDR3 length is 15 residues. Trimming removed 0 bases at V and 1 base at J, with 9 bases between. Looked up from germline, CDR1 is GTSNPN and CDR2 is SVGIG (reference sequence). CDR3 bases: TGTGCCTGGAGTGTGTGGACTCTGAACACCGGGGAGCTGTTTTTT. This encodes CAWSVWTLNTGELFF.

The rearrangement uses TRBV18 and TRBJ2-1, with D perhaps TRBD2 (6 bases). The CDR3 has 17 amino acids. Germline CDR1 KGHSH, CDR2 LQKENI. The V and J ends lost 0 bases and 0 bases respectively, with 12 bases between them. The CDR3 reads CASSPPGLQLSYNEQFF. The CDR3 nucleotides read TGTGCCAGCTCACCACCGGGACTCCAACTCTCCTACAATGAGCAGTTCTTC.

This clone appeared a single time. One end of the junction is discordant with germline, which a read error may explain. V usage is TRBV7-9 and J usage is TRBJ1-1; D gene ambiguous. The CDR3 totals 12 residues. Germline V gives CDR1 SEHNR, CDR2 FQNEAQ (reference sequence). The CDR3 here is CSSSLSPVEAFF. The CDR3 nucleotides are TGTTCCAGCAGCTTATCCCCAGTTGAAGCTTTCTTT.

The chain recombines TRBV7-9 with TRBJ1-2; perhaps TRBD1 as D (5 bases). Germline V gene lookup returns CDR1 SEHNR and CDR2 FQNEAQ (reference sequence). The length of the CDR3 is 16 residues. The V and J ends lost 0 bases and 3 bases respectively, with 14 bases between them. The DNA of the CDR3 is TGTGCCAGCAGCTTAGCCCAGGGTTTTCGGGACTATGGCTACACCTTC. Translating gives CASSLAQGFRDYGYTF. Filled out from reference TRBV7-9 and TRBJ1-2, the complete variable domain reads DTGVSQNPRHKITKRGQNVTFRCDPISEHNRLYWYRQTLGQGPEFLTYFQNEAQLEKSRLLSDRFSAERPKGSFSTLEIQRTEQGDSAMYLCASSLAQGFRDYGYTFGSGTRLTVV.

The chain has TRBV4-1 and TRBJ1-1; D is uncertain. CDR3 length: 14 amino acids. The V end lost 1 base, the J end lost 2 bases, and 8 bases lay between the germline ends. The V gene's germline CDR1 is MGHRA and CDR2 YSYEKL. The CDR3 loop is CASSQVWRNTEAFF. The DNA of the CDR3 is TGCGCCAGCAGCCAAGTGTGGAGAAACACTGAAGCTTTCTTT.

The chain has TRBV29-1 and TRBJ2-1; tentative D call: TRBD2 (5 bases). The germline V gene has CDR1 SQVTM and CDR2 ANQGSEA. CDR3 length equals 12 residues. Trimming pared 4 bases from V and 10 bases from J, leaving 14 bases between. The CDR3 reads CSVGVSRLEQFF. DNA of the CDR3: TGCAGCGTTGGGGTGTCCAGACTAGAGCAGTTCTTC.

J is TRBJ2-2 and V is TRBV5-1; TRBD2 matches at 10 bases. The CDR3 is 16 amino acids. The junction had 2 bases not matched to a gene; V was cut back by 3 bases and J by 0 bases. Germline CDR1 is SGHRS and CDR2 is YFSETQ. The CDR3: CASSSGTSANTGELFF. The CDR3 DNA reads as TGCGCCAGCAGCTCCGGGACTAGCGCGAACACCGGGGAGCTGTTTTTT.

The chain links TRBV14 to TRBJ1-2; D might be TRBD1 (6 bases). Per germline, CDR1 SGHDN and CDR2 FVKESK. Trimming removed 4 bases from V and 3 bases from J, with 15 bases in between. The length of the CDR3 is 15 residues. CDR3 nucleotide sequence: TGTGCCAGCAGCCCACAGGGAACTCAATACTATGGCTACACCTTC. The encoded protein is CASSPQGTQYYGYTF.

This chain uses TRBV10-3 with TRBJ1-4; TRBD1 might be the D (6 bases). Trimming took 6 bases from V and 0 from J, leaving 8 bases between them. There are 14 residues in the CDR3. CDR1 and CDR2 (germline): ENHRY, SYGVKD. The CDR3 reads CAIRDSTTNEKLFF. CDR3 in DNA: TGTGCCATCAGGGACAGCACAACTAATGAAAAACTGTTTTTT.

The chain joins TRBV30 to TRBJ1-2, with a weak D call TRBD1 (5 bases). The germline V and J ends were trimmed by 1 base and 6 bases, with 9 bases remaining between them. The CDR3 length is 12 residues. Germline assignment: CDR1 GTSNPN and CDR2 SVGIG (reference sequence). This CDR3 is CAWSGQGNGYTF. CDR3 DNA: TGTGCCTGGAGTGGGCAGGGTAATGGCTACACCTTC. Supplemented by reference TRBV30 and TRBJ1-2, the full variable domain reads SQTIHQWPATLVQPVGSPLSLECTVEGTSNPNLYWYRQAAGRGLQLLFYSVGIGQISSEVPQNLSASRPQDRQFILSSKKLLLSDSGFYLCAWSGQGNGYTFGSGTRLTVV.

This clone has only one observation. The chain couples TRBV6-5 to TRBJ2-1, with unresolved D. The ends were cut back, 2 bases at V and 6 bases at J, with 8 bases in the middle. The CDR3 loop spans 13 amino acids. From germline, CDR1 is MNHEY and CDR2 SVGAGI. In DNA form, the CDR3 reads TGTGCCAGCAGTTACCTCCCCGGCAATGAGCAGTTCTTC. Protein: CASSYLPGNEQFF.

The J gene is TRBJ1-2, the V gene TRBV28, with 7 bases that match TRBD1. V trimming: 5 bases; J trimming: 0 bases; junction bases outside the gene matches: 6. This CDR3 spans 15 amino acids. Germline CDR1 reads MDHEN; CDR2 reads SYDVKM. In DNA form, the CDR3 reads TGTGCCAGCAGTAATCGGGACAGCGCTAACTATGGCTACACCTTC. Translation gives CASSNRDSANYGYTF.

The rearrangement joins TRBV18 to TRBJ1-5, with D tentatively TRBD1 (6 bases). This CDR3 spans 13 amino acids. The germline V gene encodes CDR1 KGHSH and CDR2 LQKENI. V lost 6 bases to trimming and J lost 5 bases, with 11 bases between them. CDR3 coding DNA: TGTGCCAGCTCCGGACAGCCCGATCAGCCCCAGCATTTT. Translation: CASSGQPDQPQHF.